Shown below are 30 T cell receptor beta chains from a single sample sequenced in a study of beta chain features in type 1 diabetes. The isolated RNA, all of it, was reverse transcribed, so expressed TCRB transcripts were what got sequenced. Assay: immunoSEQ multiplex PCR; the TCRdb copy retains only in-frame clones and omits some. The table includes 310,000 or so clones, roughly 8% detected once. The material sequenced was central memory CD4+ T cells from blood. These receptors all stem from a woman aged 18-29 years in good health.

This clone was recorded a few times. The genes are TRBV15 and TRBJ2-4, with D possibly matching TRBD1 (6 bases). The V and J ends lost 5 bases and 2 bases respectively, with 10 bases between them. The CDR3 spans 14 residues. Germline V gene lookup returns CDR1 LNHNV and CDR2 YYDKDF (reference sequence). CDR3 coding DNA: TGTGCCACCAGCCGGACAGTTACCAAAAACATTCAGTACTTC. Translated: CATSRTVTKNIQYF.

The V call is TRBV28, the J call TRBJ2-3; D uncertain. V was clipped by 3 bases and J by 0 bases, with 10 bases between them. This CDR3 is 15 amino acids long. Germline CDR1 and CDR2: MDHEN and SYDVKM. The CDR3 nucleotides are TGTGCCAGCAGTTTCCTAGACAAGAGCACAGATACGCAGTATTTT. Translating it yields CASSFLDKSTDTQYF.

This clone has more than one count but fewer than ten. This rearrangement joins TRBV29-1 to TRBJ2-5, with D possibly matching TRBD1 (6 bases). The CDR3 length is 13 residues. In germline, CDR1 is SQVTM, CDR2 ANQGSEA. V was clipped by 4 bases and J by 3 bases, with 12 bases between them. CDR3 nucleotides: TGCAGCGTTGCAGGGGTAAGCAAAGAGACCCAGTACTTC. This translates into CSVAGVSKETQYF.

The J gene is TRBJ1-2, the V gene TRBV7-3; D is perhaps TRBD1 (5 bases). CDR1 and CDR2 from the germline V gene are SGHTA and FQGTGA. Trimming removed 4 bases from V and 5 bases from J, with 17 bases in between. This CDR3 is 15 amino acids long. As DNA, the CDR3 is TGTGCCAGCAGCTCGTCGACAGTAAAGGGGTATGGCTACACCTTC. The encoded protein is CASSSSTVKGYGYTF.

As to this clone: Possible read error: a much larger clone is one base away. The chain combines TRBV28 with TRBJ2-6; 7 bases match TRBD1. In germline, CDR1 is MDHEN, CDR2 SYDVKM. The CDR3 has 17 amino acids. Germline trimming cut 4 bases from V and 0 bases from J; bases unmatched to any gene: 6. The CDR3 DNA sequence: TGTGCCAGCAGTTGGAGGACAGGCCGCTCTGGGGCCAACGTCCTGACTTTC. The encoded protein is CASSWRTGRSGANVLTF.

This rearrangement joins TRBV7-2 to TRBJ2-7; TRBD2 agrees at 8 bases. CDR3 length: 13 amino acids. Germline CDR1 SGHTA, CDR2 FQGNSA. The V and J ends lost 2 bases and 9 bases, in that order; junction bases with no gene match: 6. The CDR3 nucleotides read TGTGCCAGCAGCTTAATGGAGCGGGAGCGGCAGTACTTC. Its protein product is CASSLMERERQYF.

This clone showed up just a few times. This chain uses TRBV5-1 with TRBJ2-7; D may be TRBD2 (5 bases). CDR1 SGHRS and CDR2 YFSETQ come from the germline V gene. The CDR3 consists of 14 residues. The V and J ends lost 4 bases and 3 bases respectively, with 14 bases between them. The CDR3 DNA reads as TGCGCCAGCAGCCTTGATCCCCGGGACTACGAGCAGTACTTC. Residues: CASSLDPRDYEQYF.

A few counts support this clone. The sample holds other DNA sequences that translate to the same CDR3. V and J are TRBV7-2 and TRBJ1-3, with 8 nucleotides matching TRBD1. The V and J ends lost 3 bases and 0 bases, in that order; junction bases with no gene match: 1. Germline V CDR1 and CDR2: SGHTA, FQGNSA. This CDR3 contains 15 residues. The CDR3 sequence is CASSFTGGSGNTIYF. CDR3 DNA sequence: TGTGCCAGCAGCTTTACAGGGGGCTCTGGAAACACCATATATTTT.

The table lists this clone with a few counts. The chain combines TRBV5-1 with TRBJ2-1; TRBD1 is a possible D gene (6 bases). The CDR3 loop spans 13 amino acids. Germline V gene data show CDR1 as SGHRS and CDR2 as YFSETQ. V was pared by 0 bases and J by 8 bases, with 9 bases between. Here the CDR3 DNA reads TGCGCCAGCAGCTTGGACAGGGTCGATGAGCAGTTCTTC. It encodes CASSLDRVDEQFF. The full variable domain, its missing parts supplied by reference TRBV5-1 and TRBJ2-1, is KAGVTQTPRYLIKTRGQQVTLSCSPISGHRSVSWYQQTPGQGLQFLFEYFSETQRNKGNFPGRFSGRQFSNSRSEMNVSTLELGDSALYLCASSLDRVDEQFFGPGTRLTVL.

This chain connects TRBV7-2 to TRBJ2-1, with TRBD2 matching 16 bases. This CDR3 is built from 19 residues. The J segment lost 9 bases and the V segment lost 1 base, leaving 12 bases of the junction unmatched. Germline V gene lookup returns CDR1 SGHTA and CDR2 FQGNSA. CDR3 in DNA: TGTGCCAGCAGCTTAGTAGAGGGACTAGCGGGAGGGCGCCTTGGTGAGCAGTTCTTC. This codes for CASSLVEGLAGGRLGEQFF. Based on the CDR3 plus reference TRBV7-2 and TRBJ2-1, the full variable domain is GAGVSQSPSNKVTEKGKDVELRCDPISGHTALYWYRQSLGQGLEFLIYFQGNSAPDKSGLPSDRFSAERTGGSVSTLTIQRTQQEDSAVYLCASSLVEGLAGGRLGEQFFGPGTRLTVL.

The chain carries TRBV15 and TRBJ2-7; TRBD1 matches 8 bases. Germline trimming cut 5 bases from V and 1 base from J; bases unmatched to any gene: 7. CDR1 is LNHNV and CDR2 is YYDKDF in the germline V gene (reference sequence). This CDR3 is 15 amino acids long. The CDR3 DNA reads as TGTGCCACCAGCCCAGGACAGGGAGTGTCCTACGAGCAGTACTTC. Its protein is CATSPGQGVSYEQYF.

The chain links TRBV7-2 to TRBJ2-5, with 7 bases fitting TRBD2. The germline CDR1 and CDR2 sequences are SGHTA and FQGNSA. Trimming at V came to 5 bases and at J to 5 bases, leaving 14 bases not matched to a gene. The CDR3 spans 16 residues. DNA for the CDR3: TGTGCCAGCAGCCCTAAATGGCGGGAGAAGGGTGAGACCCAGTACTTC. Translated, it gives CASSPKWREKGETQYF.

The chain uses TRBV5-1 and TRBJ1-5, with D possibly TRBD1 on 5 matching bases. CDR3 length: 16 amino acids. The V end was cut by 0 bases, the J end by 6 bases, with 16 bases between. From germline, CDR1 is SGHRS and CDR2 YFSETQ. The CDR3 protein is CASSLAPQGEGQPQHF. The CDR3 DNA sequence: TGCGCCAGCAGCTTGGCCCCTCAGGGTGAGGGTCAGCCCCAGCATTTT.

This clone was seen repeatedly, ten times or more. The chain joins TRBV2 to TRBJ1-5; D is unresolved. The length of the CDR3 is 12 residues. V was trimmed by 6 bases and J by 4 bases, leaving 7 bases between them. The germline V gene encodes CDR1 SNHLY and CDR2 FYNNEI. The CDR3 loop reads CASRVQNQPQHF. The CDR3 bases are TGTGCCAGCAGGGTTCAAAATCAGCCCCAGCATTTT.

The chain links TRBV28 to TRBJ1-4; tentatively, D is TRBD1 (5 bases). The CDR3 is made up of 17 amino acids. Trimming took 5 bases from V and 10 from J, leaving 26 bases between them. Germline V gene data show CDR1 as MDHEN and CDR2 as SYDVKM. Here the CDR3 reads CASSPHPLSRDSRKLFF. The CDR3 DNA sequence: TGTGCCAGCAGTCCCCACCCCCTGTCCAGGGATTCGCGAAAACTGTTTTTT.

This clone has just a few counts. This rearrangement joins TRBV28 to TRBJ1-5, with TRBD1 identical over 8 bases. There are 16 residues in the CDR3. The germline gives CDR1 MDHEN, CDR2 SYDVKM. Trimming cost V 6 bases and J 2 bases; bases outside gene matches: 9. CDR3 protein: CASSRDRGRGNQPQHF. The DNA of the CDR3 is TGTGCCAGCAGCCGAGACAGGGGCCGTGGCAATCAGCCCCAGCATTTT.

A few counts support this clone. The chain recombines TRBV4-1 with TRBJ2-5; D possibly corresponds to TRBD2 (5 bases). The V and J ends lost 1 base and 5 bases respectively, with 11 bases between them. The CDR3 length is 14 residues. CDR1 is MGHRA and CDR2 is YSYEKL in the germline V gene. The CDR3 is CASSQGPGWETQYF. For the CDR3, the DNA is TGCGCCAGCAGCCAAGGGCCGGGATGGGAGACCCAGTACTTC.

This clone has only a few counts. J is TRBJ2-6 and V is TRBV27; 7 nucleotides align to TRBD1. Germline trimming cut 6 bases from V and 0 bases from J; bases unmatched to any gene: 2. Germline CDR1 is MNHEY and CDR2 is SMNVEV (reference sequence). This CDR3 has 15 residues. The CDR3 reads CASRGTDSGANVLTF. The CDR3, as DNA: TGTGCCAGCAGGGGGACAGACTCTGGGGCCAACGTCCTGACTTTC.

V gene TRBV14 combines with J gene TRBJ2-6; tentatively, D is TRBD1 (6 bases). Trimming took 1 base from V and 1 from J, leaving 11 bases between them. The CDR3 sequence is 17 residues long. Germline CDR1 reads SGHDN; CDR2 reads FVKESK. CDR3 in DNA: TGTGCCAGCAGCCAAGGGGGGCCCGGGTCTGGGGCCAACGTCCTGACTTTC. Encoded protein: CASSQGGPGSGANVLTF. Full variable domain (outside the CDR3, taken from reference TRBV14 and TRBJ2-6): EAGVTQFPSHSVIEKGQTVTLRCDPISGHDNLYWYRRVMGKEIKFLLHFVKESKQDESGMPNNRFLAERTGGTYSTLKVQPAELEDSGVYFCASSQGGPGSGANVLTFGAGSRLTVL.

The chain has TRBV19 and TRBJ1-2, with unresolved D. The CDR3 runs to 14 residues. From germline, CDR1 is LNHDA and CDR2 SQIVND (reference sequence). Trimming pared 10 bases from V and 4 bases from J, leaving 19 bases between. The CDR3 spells CATYQEVSGYGYTF. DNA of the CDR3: TGTGCCACTTACCAAGAGGTATCGGGCTATGGCTACACCTTC.

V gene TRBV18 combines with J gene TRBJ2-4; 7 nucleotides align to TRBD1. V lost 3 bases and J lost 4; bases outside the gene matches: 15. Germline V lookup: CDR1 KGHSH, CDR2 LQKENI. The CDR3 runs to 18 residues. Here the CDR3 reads CASSPAGQALGAKNIQYF. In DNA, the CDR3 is TGTGCCAGCTCACCCGCTGGACAGGCCCTGGGGGCTAAAAACATTCAGTACTTC.

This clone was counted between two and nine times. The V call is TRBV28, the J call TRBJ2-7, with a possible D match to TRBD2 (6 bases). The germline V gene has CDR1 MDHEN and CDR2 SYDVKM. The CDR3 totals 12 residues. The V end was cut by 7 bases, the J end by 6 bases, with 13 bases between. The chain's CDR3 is CASTGTLPEQYF. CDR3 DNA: TGTGCCAGCACTGGGACTCTCCCCGAGCAGTACTTC.

This chain's CDR3 is CASNMEGGNEQFF. Here the CDR3 DNA reads TGTGCCAGCAACATGGAGGGGGGGAATGAGCAGTTCTTC. J is TRBJ2-1 and V is TRBV7-8; a weak D match, TRBD2 (7 bases). The V gene's germline CDR1 is SGHVS and CDR2 FQNEAQ. Trimming took off 7 bases at V and 7 bases at J, with 14 bases between the two ends. This CDR3 is built from 13 residues.

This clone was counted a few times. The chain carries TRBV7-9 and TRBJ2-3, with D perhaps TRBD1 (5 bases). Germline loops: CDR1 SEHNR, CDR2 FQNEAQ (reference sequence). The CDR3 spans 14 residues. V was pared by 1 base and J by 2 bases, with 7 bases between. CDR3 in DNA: TGTGCCAGCAGCTTAGTCAGGGACACAGATACGCAGTATTTT. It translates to CASSLVRDTDTQYF.

The CDR3 region is CASSQTGGKYYGYTF. CDR3 nucleotide sequence: TGTGCCAGCTCACAAACGGGCGGGAAATACTATGGCTACACCTTC. V and J are TRBV18 and TRBJ1-2; no definite D call. Trimming took off 4 bases at V and 3 bases at J, with 15 bases between the two ends. The CDR3 runs 15 residues. Looked up from germline, CDR1 is KGHSH and CDR2 is LQKENI.

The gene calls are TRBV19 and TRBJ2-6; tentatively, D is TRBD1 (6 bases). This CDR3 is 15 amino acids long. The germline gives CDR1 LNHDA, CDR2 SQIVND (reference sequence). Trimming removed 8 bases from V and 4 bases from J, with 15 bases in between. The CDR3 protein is CASQFTGSGANVLTF. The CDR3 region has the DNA TGTGCCAGTCAATTCACAGGGTCCGGGGCCAACGTCCTGACTTTC. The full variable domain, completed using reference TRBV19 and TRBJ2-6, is DGGITQSPKYLFRKEGQNVTLSCEQNLNHDAMYWYRQDPGQGLRLIYYSQIVNDFQKGDIAEGYSVSREKKESFPLTVTSAQKNPTAFYLCASQFTGSGANVLTFGAGSRLTVL.

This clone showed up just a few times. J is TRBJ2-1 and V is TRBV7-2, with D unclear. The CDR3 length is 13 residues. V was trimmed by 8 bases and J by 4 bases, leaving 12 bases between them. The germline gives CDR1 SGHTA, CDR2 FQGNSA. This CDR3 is CASAVAVYNEQFF. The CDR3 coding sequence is TGTGCCAGCGCTGTGGCCGTTTACAATGAGCAGTTCTTC.

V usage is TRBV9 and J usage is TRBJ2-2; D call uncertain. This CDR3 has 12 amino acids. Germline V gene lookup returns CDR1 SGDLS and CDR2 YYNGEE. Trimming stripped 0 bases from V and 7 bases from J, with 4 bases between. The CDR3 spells CASSVDGGELFF. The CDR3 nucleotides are TGTGCCAGCAGCGTAGATGGCGGGGAGCTGTTTTTT.

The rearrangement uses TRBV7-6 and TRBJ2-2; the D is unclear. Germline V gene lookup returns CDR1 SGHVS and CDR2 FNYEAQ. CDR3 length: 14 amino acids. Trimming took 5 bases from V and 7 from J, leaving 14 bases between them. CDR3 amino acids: CASSPTAPHGELFF. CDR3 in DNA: TGTGCCAGCAGCCCCACAGCCCCCCACGGGGAGCTGTTTTTT.

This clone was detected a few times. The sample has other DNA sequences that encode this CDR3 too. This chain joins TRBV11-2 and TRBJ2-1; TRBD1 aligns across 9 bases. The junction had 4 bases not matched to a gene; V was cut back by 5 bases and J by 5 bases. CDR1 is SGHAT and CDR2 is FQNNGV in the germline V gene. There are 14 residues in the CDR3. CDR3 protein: CASSPRTGDNEQFF. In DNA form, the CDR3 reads TGTGCCAGCAGCCCACGGACAGGGGACAATGAGCAGTTCTTC. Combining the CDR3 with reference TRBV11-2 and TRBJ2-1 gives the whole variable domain EAGVAQSPRYKIIEKRQSVAFWCNPISGHATLYWYQQILGQGPKLLIQFQNNGVVDDSQLPKDRFSAERLKGVDSTLKIQPAKLEDSAVYLCASSPRTGDNEQFFGPGTRLTVL.